A single sample gave rise to the 10 T cell receptor beta chains below, sequenced in a study of CD8+CD57+ T cells in acquired aplastic anemia. Both TCR beta VDJ combination and CDR3 sequence profiling were carried out. Genomic DNA was the template for this profiling. In TCRdb, the reads were re-called with MiXCR into one record per CDR3 protein. The data hold approximately 70,000 distinct CDR3 sequences, with roughly 54% observed a single time. Sequencing was done on a sample of sorted CD4+, CD8+, or CD8+CD57+ T cells (not recorded which) from PBMCs. The receptors here all came from a human donor in good health, serving as a control.

This clonotype was counted a single time. The chain combines TRBV20-1 with TRBJ2-3, with D possibly being TRBD2 (5 bases). V gave up 3 bases and J gave up 11 bases, with 15 bases separating them. The CDR3 is made up of 12 amino acids. Germline V gene sequence: CDR1 DFQATT, CDR2 SNEGSKA (reference sequence). The CDR3 is CSARGGFGEQYF. The CDR3 DNA follows: TGCAGTGCTAGGGGCGGGTTCGGTGAGCAGTATTTT.

Many counts were recorded for this clonotype. This rearrangement joins TRBV7-2 to TRBJ2-3; 9 positions agree with TRBD1. The CDR3 is 16 amino acids. Trimming cost V 7 bases and J 0 bases; bases outside gene matches: 8. The germline V gene has CDR1 SGHTA and CDR2 FQGNSA. CDR3 residues: CASTGQGTPSTDTQYF. The CDR3 DNA reads as TGTGCCAGCACGGGACAGGGAACCCCAAGCACAGATACGCAGTATTTT.

The chain carries TRBV20-1 and TRBJ2-1; 11 bases are shared with TRBD2. This CDR3 has 15 residues. V shed 6 bases, J shed 2 bases, and the junction held 6 bases outside the gene matches. Germline CDR1 and CDR2: DFQATT and SNEGSKA (reference sequence). CDR3 nucleotide sequence: TGCAGTGCCCCCAGTAGCGGGGGGGCCTACAATGAGCAGTTCTTC. Protein sequence: CSAPSSGGAYNEQFF.

This clonotype has at least ten counts. CDR3 loop: CSARSLGGATETQYF. CDR3 coding DNA: TGCAGTGCTAGATCTTTAGGGGGCGCGACGGAGACCCAGTACTTC. The J gene is TRBJ2-5, the V gene TRBV20-1; 7 bases align to TRBD1. The CDR3 contains 15 residues. Looked up from germline, CDR1 is DFQATT and CDR2 is SNEGSKA (reference sequence). The ends lost 2 bases at V and 5 bases at J; junction bases unmatched: 11.

The chain is built from TRBV27 and TRBJ2-2; a possible D gene is TRBD1 (5 bases). V was pared by 5 bases and J by 7 bases, with 8 bases between. This CDR3 is 12 amino acids long. CDR1 and CDR2 from the germline V gene are MNHEY and SMNVEV (reference sequence). The DNA for the CDR3 is TGTGCCAGCAGTGACCAGGGCGGGGAGCTGTTTTTT. This translates into CASSDQGGELFF.

The rearrangement uses TRBV15 and TRBJ2-7; TRBD1 matches at 9 bases. This CDR3 is built from 14 residues. V was pared by 4 bases and J by 4 bases, with 5 bases of the junction left unmatched. Germline V CDR1 and CDR2: LNHNV, YYDKDF (reference sequence). DNA for the CDR3: TGTGCCACCAGCACCGCGACAGGGGGATACGAGCAGTACTTC. It codes for CATSTATGGYEQYF. Variable domain in full (rest from reference TRBV15 and TRBJ2-7): DAMVIQNPRYQVTQFGKPVTLSCSQTLNHNVMYWYQQKSSQAPKLLFHYYDKDFNNEADTPDNFQSRRPNTSFCFLDIRSPGLGDTAMYLCATSTATGGYEQYFGPGTRLTVT.

CDR3 nucleotide sequence: TGTGCCAGCAGCGTAGGCGGGGAGGGGATGCGTTCACCCCTCCACTTT. Translated, it gives CASSVGGEGMRSPLHF. V and J are TRBV9 and TRBJ1-6; tentative D call: TRBD1 (5 bases). CDR1 is SGDLS and CDR2 is YYNGEE in the germline V gene. CDR3 length equals 16 residues. Trimming took 0 bases from V and 9 from J, leaving 16 bases between them. The full variable domain, completed using reference TRBV9 and TRBJ1-6, is DSGVTQTPKHLITATGQRVTLRCSPRSGDLSVYWYQQSLDQGLQFLIQYYNGEERAKGNILERFSAQQFPDLHSELNLSSLELGDSALYFCASSVGGEGMRSPLHFGNGTRLTVT.

The CDR3 sequence is CASIKEGNTEAFF. CDR3 coding DNA: TGTGCCAGTATAAAGGAGGGAAACACTGAAGCTTTCTTT. This chain joins TRBV19 and TRBJ1-1; D is ambiguous. Trimming left V 7 bases short and J 2 bases short, with 11 bases between. The CDR3 is made up of 13 amino acids. Germline assignment: CDR1 LNHDA and CDR2 SQIVND (reference sequence).

This chain connects TRBV29-1 to TRBJ2-6; 7 positions agree with TRBD1. Germline V gene lookup returns CDR1 SQVTM and CDR2 ANQGSEA. CDR3 length equals 13 residues. The junction had 0 bases not matched to a gene; V was cut back by 6 bases and J by 1 base. This CDR3 reads CSVQGSGANVLTF. CDR3 bases: TGCAGCGTACAGGGGTCTGGGGCCAACGTCCTGACTTTC.

The chain links TRBV5-4 to TRBJ2-2, with 8 bases identical to TRBD1. CDR3 length: 17 amino acids. Germline values: CDR1 SGHNT, CDR2 YYREEE (reference sequence). With V trimmed by 2 bases and J by 1 base, 7 bases remained unmatched. The DNA of the CDR3 is TGTGCCAGCAGCTTACACCCGGGACAGGTGAACACCGGGGAGCTGTTTTTT. Amino acid sequence: CASSLHPGQVNTGELFF.